The rows below give T cell receptor beta chains drawn from one sample of a study of blood T cell repertoires in COVID-19. Here immunoSEQ multiplex PCR was the method, and the copy in TCRdb shows in-frame clones only, minus some. In the table there are just over 150,000 clones, roughly 90% of which are singletons. Sequenced material: peripheral blood. Receptors originate from a man aged 25-40 years with COVID-19, enrolled during active disease. Both conserved end residues are part of each CDR3. The order of the fields is V gene, D gene, clone size, CDR3 length, J gene, CDR3 protein, CDR3 DNA. The D gene is left open where the match is weak. Rows may omit the clone size; those that give it use once, few, many or a size class.

>TRBV5-5|TRBD1|NA|14|TRBJ2-7
CASSPGTVPYEQYF
TGTGCCAGCAGCCCCGGGACAGTGCCCTACGAGCAGTACTTC
>TRBV5-1|NA|NA|14|TRBJ1-3
CASSLVGSGNTIYF
TGCGCCAGCAGCTTGGTCGGTTCTGGAAACACCATATATTTT
>TRBV19|NA|NA|15|TRBJ2-3
CASSIVGAGTDTQYF
TGTGCCAGTAGTATAGTTGGGGCCGGGACAGATACGCAGTATTTT
>TRBV2|TRBD1|NA|13|TRBJ2-7
CASSGDRVREQYF
TGTGCCAGCAGTGGGGACAGGGTGAGAGAGCAGTACTTC
>TRBV11-2|TRBD2|NA|15|TRBJ2-5
CASSLASGWEETQYF
TGTGCCAGCAGCTTAGCTAGCGGGTGGGAAGAGACCCAGTACTTC
>TRBV19|NA|NA|11|TRBJ1-2
CAVGTQYGYTF
TGTGCCGTGGGGACTCAATATGGCTACACCTTC
>TRBV9|TRBD2|NA|19|TRBJ2-6
CASSVGLAGASSGANVLTF
TGTGCCAGCAGCGTTGGCTTAGCGGGGGCGAGCTCTGGGGCCAACGTCCTGACTTTC
>TRBV11-2|NA|once|14|TRBJ2-5
CASSFGVKRETQYF
TGTGCCAGCAGCTTCGGGGTTAAGCGGGAGACCCAGTACTTC
>TRBV11-3|TRBD1|NA|13|TRBJ2-1
CASSQGTVNEQFF
TGTGCCAGCAGCCAGGGGACAGTCAATGAGCAGTTCTTC
>TRBV7-8|TRBD2|NA|16|TRBJ2-7
CASSSTPGLAGDEQYF
TGTGCCAGCAGCTCCACTCCCGGTCTAGCGGGAGACGAGCAGTACTTC
>TRBV20-1|TRBD1|NA|14|TRBJ1-2
CSASRTGNDYGYTF
TGCAGTGCAAGTCGGACAGGGAACGACTATGGCTACACCTTC
>TRBV6-5|TRBD1|NA|14|TRBJ2-7
CASTTGTGIYEQYF
TGTGCCAGCACCACCGGGACAGGGATCTACGAGCAGTACTTC
>TRBV2|NA|NA|12|TRBJ1-2
CARDGEDYGYTF
TGTGCCAGAGACGGGGAGGACTATGGCTACACCTTC
>TRBV6-2/TRBV6-3|TRBD1|NA|13|TRBJ1-2
CASSSDRGRGYTF
TGTGCCAGCAGTTCGGACAGGGGGCGAGGCTACACCTTC